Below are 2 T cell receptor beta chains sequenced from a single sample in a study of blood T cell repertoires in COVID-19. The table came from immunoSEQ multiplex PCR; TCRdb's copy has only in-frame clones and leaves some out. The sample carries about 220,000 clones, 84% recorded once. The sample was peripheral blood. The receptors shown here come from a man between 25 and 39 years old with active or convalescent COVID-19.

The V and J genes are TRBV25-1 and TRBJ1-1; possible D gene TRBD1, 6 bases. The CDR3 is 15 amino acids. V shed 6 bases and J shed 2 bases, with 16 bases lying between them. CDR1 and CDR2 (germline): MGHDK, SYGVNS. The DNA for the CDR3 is TGTGCCAGCAGCCCAGGACAGTTTGGTAACACTGAAGCTTTCTTT. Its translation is CASSPGQFGNTEAFF. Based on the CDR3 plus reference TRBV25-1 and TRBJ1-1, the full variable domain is EADIYQTPRYLVIGTGKKITLECSQTMGHDKMYWYQQDPGMELHLIHYSYGVNSTEKGDLSSESTVSRIRTEHFPLTLESARPSHTSQYLCASSPGQFGNTEAFFGQGTRLTVV.

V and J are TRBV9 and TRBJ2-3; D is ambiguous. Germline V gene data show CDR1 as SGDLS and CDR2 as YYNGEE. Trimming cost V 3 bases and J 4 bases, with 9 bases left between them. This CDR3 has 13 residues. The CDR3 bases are TGTGCCAGCAGCGCACTCTCCCCAGATACGCAGTATTTT. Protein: CASSALSPDTQYF.